This TCR beta chain was captured by sequencing in a study of blood T cell repertoires in COVID-19. Study summary: Italy, Spain and the United States were the sources of the convalescent and acute COVID-19 samples.

Per the original methods: Amplification with reference gene primers provided the estimates of nucleated cell counts. Clones were sequenced by immunoSEQ multiplex PCR, and TCRdb holds only the in-frame ones, with some missing. The DNA was the basis for D and trimming; V, J and clone size are from that table. The sample lists 70,000 to 90,000 clones, 84% occurring once. Sequencing was done on a sample of peripheral blood. This receptor was obtained from a human donor in a cohort sampled during active COVID-19.

Here the CDR3 DNA reads TGTGCCAGCAGCAGTCGGCTAGCGGGAACCTACGAGCAGTACTTC. Its protein is CASSSRLAGTYEQYF. The chain couples TRBV11-2 to TRBJ2-7; 9 nucleotides agree with TRBD2. Germline V gene sequence: CDR1 SGHAT, CDR2 FQNNGV. Unmatched junction bases numbered 7, after V lost 5 bases and J lost 2 bases. The CDR3 contains 15 residues.